One and the same sample provided the 31 T cell receptor beta chains below, sequenced in a study of shared clonotypes between healthy human individuals. Positive CCR7 selection of CD45RO-negative cells yielded the naive CD8 cells, and terminally differentiated effector memory CD45RA+ cells were excluded. This table comes from immunoSEQ multiplex PCR, and its TCRdb copy is limited to in-frame clones, with some not included. The sample comprises around 2.1 million clones, about 92% of which are singletons, and 1.7% rests with the top ten. Material for sequencing was naive CD8+ T cells from PBMCs. These receptors were obtained from a man younger than 35 in good health. Some clones in this sample may be carry-over from other donors' samples.

This sequence joins TRBV5-4 and TRBJ2-7; unclear D gene. V lost 0 bases and J lost 0, with 7 bases in between. The germline CDR1 and CDR2 sequences are SGHNT and YYREEE (reference sequence). The CDR3 totals 14 residues. CDR3 nucleotide sequence: TGTGCCAGCAGCTTGGAACAAAGCTCCTACGAGCAGTACTTC. Translating it yields CASSLEQSSYEQYF.

The rearrangement links TRBV12-5 to TRBJ2-3, with 10 nucleotides matching TRBD2. With 10 bases clipped from V and 4 bases from J, the junction kept 5 bases outside the gene matches. The CDR3 length is 13 residues. Germline CDR1 reads LGHNT; CDR2 reads FRNRAP. The CDR3 DNA is TGTGCTAACCCTAGCGGGAGCGCAGATACGCAGTATTTT. Translated, it gives CANPSGSADTQYF.

The V gene is TRBV27, the J gene TRBJ2-7, with D possibly matching TRBD2 (6 bases). V lost 8 bases and J 6 bases, leaving 11 bases between the germline ends. Germline assignment: CDR1 MNHEY and CDR2 SMNVEV (reference sequence). The CDR3 contains 11 residues. The CDR3, as DNA: TGTGCCAGCGGGGGGTTCGGCGAGCAGTACTTC. This gives the protein CASGGFGEQYF.

About this clone: The sample carries other DNA sequences with the same CDR3. The J gene is TRBJ2-3, the V gene TRBV7-6; tentatively, D is TRBD1 (6 bases). This CDR3 spans 13 amino acids. The V end lost 3 bases, the J end lost 3 bases, and 7 bases lay between the germline ends. Germline CDR1 SGHVS, CDR2 FNYEAQ. CDR3 residues: CASSLDRTDTQYF. The CDR3 DNA follows: TGTGCCAGCAGCTTGGACAGAACAGATACGCAGTATTTT.

This clone was seen just once. This chain connects TRBV13 to TRBJ2-3; TRBD1 is a possible D gene (5 bases). V lost 1 base to trimming and J lost 4 bases, with 6 bases between them. From germline, CDR1 is PRHDT and CDR2 FYEKMQ (reference sequence). This CDR3 comprises 13 residues. CDR3 sequence (DNA): TGTGCCAGCAGCTTAGTAGGGGCAGATACGCAGTATTTT. Translation gives CASSLVGADTQYF.

The chain employs TRBV10-1 and TRBJ2-7; 7 nucleotides agree with TRBD1. CDR3 size: 13 residues. Per germline, CDR1 WNHNN and CDR2 SYGVQD (reference sequence). V trimming: 8 bases; J trimming: 7 bases; junction bases outside the gene matches: 11. DNA for the CDR3: TGCGCCAGCGATAAGACAGGGCCCAGGGAGCAGTACTTC. This encodes CASDKTGPREQYF.

V and J are TRBV4-3 and TRBJ2-3; D is ambiguous. CDR3 length: 17 amino acids. The germline V gene has CDR1 LGHNA and CDR2 YSLEER. V lost 0 bases and J 0 bases, leaving 13 bases between the germline ends. The CDR3 loop is CASSQDRKGASTDTQYF. In nucleotides, the CDR3 is TGCGCCAGCAGCCAAGATCGAAAGGGCGCAAGCACAGATACGCAGTATTTT.

The chain combines TRBV11-2 with TRBJ1-5, with TRBD1 matching over 9 bases. This CDR3 is built from 14 residues. Germline V CDR1 and CDR2: SGHAT, FQNNGV. Trimming at V came to 4 bases and at J to 6 bases, leaving 4 bases not matched to a gene. Written as DNA, the CDR3 is TGTGCCAGCAGCTCGGGACAGGGACCTCAGCCCCAGCATTTT. Translating it yields CASSSGQGPQPQHF. The full variable domain, with the rest looked up from reference TRBV11-2 and TRBJ1-5, is EAGVAQSPRYKIIEKRQSVAFWCNPISGHATLYWYQQILGQGPKLLIQFQNNGVVDDSQLPKDRFSAERLKGVDSTLKIQPAKLEDSAVYLCASSSGQGPQPQHFGDGTRLSIL.

This clone was counted a single time. The chain employs TRBV4-1 and TRBJ2-1, with D unclear. The V end was cut by 0 bases, the J end by 8 bases, with 8 bases between. The CDR3 extends over 13 amino acids. Germline V gene lookup returns CDR1 MGHRA and CDR2 YSYEKL. The CDR3 coding sequence is TGCGCCAGCAGCCAAGATTATGGAGATGAGCAGTTCTTC. This gives the protein CASSQDYGDEQFF.

The chain carries TRBV6-1 and TRBJ2-7, with 10 bases aligning to TRBD1. This CDR3 is 15 amino acids long. Unmatched junction bases numbered 13, after V lost 10 bases and J lost 4 bases. Germline V CDR1 and CDR2: MNHNS, SASEGT. Here the CDR3 reads CAIQYRTGGGYEQYF. The CDR3 nucleotides are TGTGCCATACAGTACCGGACAGGGGGAGGTTACGAGCAGTACTTC.

The chain uses TRBV7-8 and TRBJ1-2, with 9 bases identical to TRBD1. This CDR3 comprises 14 residues. Per the germline V gene, CDR1 is SGHVS and CDR2 is FQNEAQ. Unmatched junction bases numbered 6, after V lost 5 bases and J lost 5 bases. The CDR3 sequence: CASSPSGQGYGYTF. As DNA, the CDR3 is TGTGCCAGCAGCCCATCGGGACAGGGTTATGGCTACACCTTC. The variable domain in full, completed from reference TRBV7-8 and TRBJ1-2, reads GAGVSQSPRYKVAKRGQDVALRCDPISGHVSLFWYQQALGQGPEFLTYFQNEAQLDKSGLPSDRFFAERPEGSVSTLKIQRTQQEDSAVYLCASSPSGQGYGYTFGSGTRLTVV.

The chain links TRBV2 to TRBJ1-1; D is perhaps TRBD1 (6 bases). The CDR3 totals 15 residues. The germline V gene encodes CDR1 SNHLY and CDR2 FYNNEI. V shed 6 bases and J shed 2 bases, with 16 bases lying between them. The CDR3 nucleotides read TGTGCCAGCAGCGATGCGGTGGGGGCCAACACTGAAGCTTTCTTT. Translating gives CASSDAVGANTEAFF.

The chain combines TRBV4-2 with TRBJ2-7, with 11 bases that match TRBD1. Losses at the gene ends were 1 base for V and 6 bases for J; bases not matched to a gene: 17. CDR3 size: 19 residues. CDR1 and CDR2 (germline): LGHNA, YNFKEQ. This CDR3 is CASSQAQPQPGQGVGEQYF. As DNA, the CDR3 is TGTGCCAGCAGCCAAGCCCAACCCCAACCGGGACAGGGGGTCGGCGAGCAGTACTTC.

V gene TRBV7-2 combines with J gene TRBJ1-2; 11 positions match TRBD1. Germline CDR1 and CDR2: SGHTA and FQGNSA. The CDR3 contains 13 residues. The V gene end was trimmed by 5 bases and the J gene end by 14 bases; junction bases not matched to a gene: 10. DNA of the CDR3: TGTGCCAGCAGCCTGAATCCGGGACAGGGGGGAACCTTC. The encoded protein is CASSLNPGQGGTF.

The chain carries TRBV9 and TRBJ1-3, with no clear D. The germline gives CDR1 SGDLS, CDR2 YYNGEE. The V and J ends lost 4 bases and 3 bases respectively, with 8 bases between them. The CDR3 is 13 amino acids. For the CDR3, the DNA is TGTGCCAGCAGCTCCCGGTTTGGAAACACCATATATTTT. Residues: CASSSRFGNTIYF. Using reference TRBV9 and TRBJ1-3 for the parts outside the CDR3, the full variable domain is DSGVTQTPKHLITATGQRVTLRCSPRSGDLSVYWYQQSLDQGLQFLIQYYNGEERAKGNILERFSAQQFPDLHSELNLSSLELGDSALYFCASSSRFGNTIYFGEGSWLTVV.

V is TRBV7-8 and J is TRBJ2-7; 8 bases are a match to TRBD1. Unmatched junction bases numbered 13, after V lost 3 bases and J lost 6 bases. The CDR3 spans 16 residues. CDR1 SGHVS and CDR2 FQNEAQ come from the germline V gene. The CDR3 DNA reads as TGTGCCAGCAGCTTTGGGTCCCGACAGGGGCAAGTCGAGCAGTACTTC. Protein product: CASSFGSRQGQVEQYF.

The V gene is TRBV28, the J gene TRBJ2-3, with D possibly matching TRBD2 (5 bases). Germline CDR1 and CDR2: MDHEN and SYDVKM. The CDR3 is 12 residues long. Trimming pared 4 bases from V and 7 bases from J, leaving 9 bases between. The CDR3 DNA is TGTGCCAGCAGTTGGGAGAGGAATACGCAGTATTTT. Encoded protein: CASSWERNTQYF. Based on the CDR3 plus reference TRBV28 and TRBJ2-3, the full variable domain is DVKVTQSSRYLVKRTGEKVFLECVQDMDHENMFWYRQDPGLGLRLIYFSYDVKMKEKGDIPEGYSVSREKKERFSLILESASTNQTSMYLCASSWERNTQYFGPGTRLTVL.

The chain carries TRBV10-3 and TRBJ1-2; D remains unclear. Per the germline V gene, CDR1 is ENHRY and CDR2 is SYGVKD. Trimming removed 4 bases at V and 2 bases at J, with 11 bases between. The CDR3 has 14 residues. The CDR3 loop is CAISAWPPNYGYTF. The CDR3, as DNA: TGTGCCATCAGTGCGTGGCCGCCGAACTATGGCTACACCTTC.

The CDR3 region is CATSVRDFQETQYF. CDR3 bases: TGTGCCACCAGCGTCCGGGACTTCCAAGAGACCCAGTACTTC. The chain couples TRBV15 to TRBJ2-5, with D maybe TRBD2 (6 bases). Looked up from germline, CDR1 is LNHNV and CDR2 is YYDKDF (reference sequence). This CDR3 is built from 14 residues. V was trimmed by 5 bases and J by 1 base, leaving 11 bases between them.

The chain employs TRBV28 and TRBJ2-2, with 9 bases fitting TRBD1. Germline loops: CDR1 MDHEN, CDR2 SYDVKM. The ends lost 5 bases at V and 6 bases at J; junction bases unmatched: 7. CDR3 length: 15 residues. The CDR3 spells CASSPWTGVPGELFF. CDR3 DNA sequence: TGTGCCAGCAGTCCCTGGACAGGGGTGCCCGGGGAGCTGTTTTTT.

The V gene is TRBV27, the J gene TRBJ1-5, with TRBD1 matching 9 bases. After removal of 5 bases from V and 4 bases from J, the junction contained 9 bases not matched to a gene. The germline CDR1 and CDR2 sequences are MNHEY and SMNVEV (reference sequence). The length of the CDR3 is 16 residues. The CDR3 bases are TGTGCCAGCAGTGATCTGCCCGGGACAGGGAATCAGCCCCAGCATTTT. The encoded protein is CASSDLPGTGNQPQHF.

Note on this clone: This is likely a read error, given that the CDR3 carries no conserved phenylalanine or tryptophan at its end. It is unclear where the CDR3 begins or ends on the DNA, so no DNA is shown, and the CDR3 is as TCRdb lists it. The V and J genes are TRBV21-1 and TRBJ2-7; the DNA was not used to check the table's D call, TRBD2. TRBV21-1 has pseudogene status. Inclusive of both ends, the CDR3 amounts to 11 amino acids. The CDR3 sequence: CASSAQVWGDD.

CDR3 sequence reads: CASSIQGAGTDTQYF. Here the CDR3 DNA reads TGTGCCAGCAGTATACAGGGGGCCGGCACAGATACGCAGTATTTT. V is TRBV27 and J is TRBJ2-3, with 9 positions matching TRBD1. V lost 5 bases to trimming and J lost 1 base; unmatched junction nucleotides: 4. The CDR3 runs 15 residues. The germline gives CDR1 MNHEY, CDR2 SMNVEV (reference sequence).

The count of this clone is one. This chain connects TRBV19 to TRBJ1-2; the match to TRBD1 covers 9 bases. The CDR3 totals 15 residues. V gave up 5 bases and J gave up 5 bases; unmatched junction bases: 9. Germline V gives CDR1 LNHDA, CDR2 SQIVND (reference sequence). The CDR3 DNA follows: TGTGCCAGTAGTGGCCGGGACAGGGAGGATTATGGCTACACCTTC. This sequence encodes CASSGRDREDYGYTF.

The sample holds one count of this clone. The chain joins TRBV6-1 to TRBJ1-5, with 7 bases fitting TRBD1. The CDR3 is made up of 17 amino acids. Germline V lookup: CDR1 MNHNS, CDR2 SASEGT. V was pared by 2 bases and J by 1 base, with 8 bases of the junction left unmatched. Written as DNA, the CDR3 is TGTGCCAGCAGTGAATGGGGACTACAGGGGAGCAATCAGCCCCAGCATTTT. The encoded protein is CASSEWGLQGSNQPQHF.

This clone was found a few times. The rearrangement uses TRBV7-9 and TRBJ2-1; 11 bases match TRBD2. J gave up 3 bases and V 1 base, and 2 bases lay outside the gene matches. Germline V gene data show CDR1 as SEHNR and CDR2 as FQNEAQ (reference sequence). CDR3 size: 16 residues. CDR3 protein: CASSLGTSGFYNEQFF. The CDR3 region has the DNA TGTGCCAGCAGCTTAGGGACTAGCGGGTTCTACAATGAGCAGTTCTTC.

This chain connects TRBV10-2 to TRBJ1-2; 7 bases line up with TRBD1. V shed 3 bases and J 4 bases; nucleotides not matched to a gene: 8. The CDR3 is 15 residues long. Germline CDR1 WSHSY, CDR2 SAAADI. This CDR3 reads CASSDGGGLFYGYTF. DNA for the CDR3: TGCGCCAGCAGTGATGGAGGGGGCCTTTTCTATGGCTACACCTTC.

This chain uses TRBV11-2 with TRBJ1-5; maybe TRBD1 (5 bases). Trimming cost V 1 base and J 7 bases, with 14 bases left between them. The CDR3 extends over 15 amino acids. Looked up from germline, CDR1 is SGHAT and CDR2 is FQNNGV. Here the CDR3 DNA reads TGTGCCAGCAGCTTAGGGGGCGGTTCCGGGCAGCCCCAGCATTTT. Translating gives CASSLGGGSGQPQHF.

V is TRBV27 and J is TRBJ2-7; D may be TRBD2 (5 bases). This CDR3 has 13 residues. Germline values: CDR1 MNHEY, CDR2 SMNVEV (reference sequence). V was trimmed by 2 bases and J by 2 bases, leaving 7 bases between them. The CDR3 spells CASSLKLAYEQYF. The CDR3 DNA reads TGTGCCAGCAGTTTAAAACTAGCCTACGAGCAGTACTTC.

The V call is TRBV27, the J call TRBJ2-3; tentatively, D is TRBD1 (6 bases). This CDR3 has 14 amino acids. Germline loops: CDR1 MNHEY, CDR2 SMNVEV (reference sequence). The germline V and J ends were trimmed by 6 bases and 4 bases, with 14 bases remaining between them. CDR3 bases: TGTGCCAGCAGGCCCACAACAGGGCCAGATACGCAGTATTTT. Protein sequence: CASRPTTGPDTQYF.

The chain carries TRBV19 and TRBJ1-5, with 7 bases fitting TRBD1. Unmatched junction bases numbered 1, after V lost 7 bases and J lost 1 base. Germline V lookup: CDR1 LNHDA, CDR2 SQIVND (reference sequence). The CDR3 spans 13 residues. DNA of the CDR3: TGTGCCAGTATGGGACAGAGCAATCAGCCCCAGCATTTT. Its protein product is CASMGQSNQPQHF.